The 8 T cell receptor beta chains below all came from one sample that was sequenced in a study of OX40 agonist ivuxolimab in advanced cancers. Sequenced by immunoSEQ multiplex PCR; TCRdb stores in-frame clones only, minus some. Here the sample spans about 110,000 clones, approximately 89% being singletons. This specimen was CD4+ or CD8+ T cells sorted from blood, taken in a trial of the OX40 agonist ivuxolimab. Source of these receptors: an adult with an advanced solid tumor such as melanoma, head and neck, liver or kidney cancer.

This clone was detected only once. This chain uses TRBV11-3 with TRBJ2-7, with TRBD1 matching over 7 bases. The CDR3 consists of 14 residues. Germline CDR1 reads SGHNT; CDR2 reads YENEEA. Unmatched junction bases numbered 5, after V lost 4 bases and J lost 2 bases. CDR3 region: CASSSTGTAYEQYF. In DNA form, the CDR3 reads TGTGCCAGCAGCTCGACCGGGACAGCCTACGAGCAGTACTTC.

V and J are TRBV5-1 and TRBJ1-5; 7 bases line up with TRBD1. The junction had 11 bases not matched to a gene; V was cut back by 4 bases and J by 1 base. The V gene's germline CDR1 is SGHRS and CDR2 YFSETQ. This CDR3 comprises 17 residues. The CDR3 reads CASSRGTGEASNQPQHF. The CDR3 coding sequence is TGCGCCAGCAGCCGAGGTACAGGGGAGGCCAGCAATCAGCCCCAGCATTTT.

CDR3 region: CSARDMGPLHF. In DNA, the CDR3 is TGCAGTGCTAGAGATATGGGGCCCCTCCACTTT. The chain joins TRBV20-1 to TRBJ1-6, with D uncertain. V lost 0 bases and J lost 13, with 7 bases in between. The CDR3 totals 11 residues. Looked up from germline, CDR1 is DFQATT and CDR2 is SNEGSKA (reference sequence).

The V and J genes are TRBV6-1 and TRBJ2-6; no reliable D call. The V gene's germline CDR1 is MNHNS and CDR2 SASEGT. Trimming took off 1 base at V and 2 bases at J, with 3 bases between the two ends. This CDR3 spans 14 amino acids. For the CDR3, the DNA is TGTGCCAGCAGTGAAGTTCCTGGGGCCAACGTCCTGACTTTC. Protein: CASSEVPGANVLTF.

The chain couples TRBV30 to TRBJ2-1; D ambiguous. Germline V gene data show CDR1 as GTSNPN and CDR2 as SVGIG (reference sequence). This CDR3 region has 11 residues. The germline V and J ends were trimmed by 4 bases and 9 bases, with 10 bases remaining between them. The CDR3 region is CAWTGEVEQFF. CDR3 in DNA: TGTGCCTGGACTGGCGAGGTTGAGCAGTTCTTC.

V and J are TRBV6-6 and TRBJ1-2; D perhaps matches TRBD1 (5 bases). The CDR3 covers 11 residues. The germline gives CDR1 MNHNY, CDR2 SVGAGI (reference sequence). Trimming cost V 8 bases and J 4 bases, with 8 bases left between them. The DNA of the CDR3 is TGTGCCAGCGGGGGAGGCTATGGCTACACCTTC. It translates to CASGGGYGYTF.

The CDR3 region has the DNA TGCAGCGTTGAGGGGTCCGGGGGCGACGAGCAGTACTTC. Translation: CSVEGSGGDEQYF. This chain links TRBV29-1 with TRBJ2-7; D could derive from TRBD1 or TRBD2 (6 bases each). CDR1 and CDR2 (germline): SQVTM, ANQGSEA. The CDR3 loop spans 13 amino acids. The V end was cut by 3 bases, the J end by 5 bases, with 14 bases between.

This chain uses TRBV7-9 with TRBJ1-1, with unresolved D. Per the germline V gene, CDR1 is SEHNR and CDR2 is FQNEAQ (reference sequence). Trimming took off 6 bases at V and 1 base at J, with 9 bases between the two ends. CDR3 length: 13 amino acids. The CDR3 is CASSAEANTEAFF. CDR3 nucleotides: TGTGCCAGCAGTGCAGAAGCGAACACTGAAGCTTTCTTT.